These 9 T cell receptor beta chains originate from one sample sequenced in a study of blood T cell repertoires in COVID-19 (dated by TCRdb to 2019 to 2021). The receptor library was made with the immunoSEQ multiplex PCR assay. Imported from immuneACCESS, the table was reduced by TCRdb to in-frame sequences with V and J called. These copies leave out some clones; in studies compared against another copy, an unresolved V gene accounts for under half, and the cause of the remainder is not known. The sample profile shows 260,000 or so clones; approximately 80% of them were found once. Clones ranked in the top ten supply over 8.5% of the sample. The sequenced sample consisted of peripheral blood. These receptors originate from a human donor in a cohort sampled during active COVID-19.

The J gene is TRBJ2-3, the V gene TRBV7-3; D remains unclear. Germline-derived CDR1 and CDR2 are SGHTA and FQGTGA. Deletions cut 1 base from V and 4 bases from J, with 9 bases between. The CDR3 spans 14 residues. As DNA, the CDR3 is TGTGCCAGCAGCTTAAAACGGTTCCCAGATACGCAGTATTTT. Translation: CASSLKRFPDTQYF.

The rearrangement joins TRBV7-2 to TRBJ1-1; 9 bases match TRBD1. V gave up 5 bases and J gave up 7 bases; unmatched junction bases: 11. The CDR3 consists of 15 residues. The germline V gene encodes CDR1 SGHTA and CDR2 FQGNSA. The DNA of the CDR3 is TGTGCCAGCAGCGAAAGGGCGGGACAGGGTTTTGAAGCTTTCTTT. This gives the protein CASSERAGQGFEAFF.

This clone was observed many times. This chain uses TRBV28 with TRBJ2-7; D is unresolved. Germline CDR1 is MDHEN and CDR2 is SYDVKM. The length of the CDR3 is 13 residues. V shed 2 bases and J shed 4 bases, with 9 bases lying between them. Written as DNA, the CDR3 is TGTGCCAGCAGTTTACAGTCCGCATACGAGCAGTACTTC. Encoded protein: CASSLQSAYEQYF.

The chain is built from TRBV27 and TRBJ2-3, with D possibly TRBD2 on 6 matching bases. The CDR3 is 16 amino acids. Looked up from germline, CDR1 is MNHEY and CDR2 is SMNVEV (reference sequence). Trimming shortened V by 1 base and J by 1 base, and 12 bases separated the two germline ends. The CDR3 loop reads CASSLFSGLGTDTQYF. The CDR3 DNA reads as TGTGCCAGCAGTTTATTTTCGGGACTGGGCACAGATACGCAGTATTTT.

This chain uses TRBV15 with TRBJ1-1; the match to TRBD1 covers 9 bases. J lost 10 bases, V lost 3 bases, and 12 bases had no gene match. This CDR3 is 15 amino acids long. Per germline, CDR1 LNHNV and CDR2 YYDKDF (reference sequence). The CDR3 DNA follows: TGTGCCACCAGCAGGGAACAGGGGGCCCCCCATGGAGCTTTCTTT. It codes for CATSREQGAPHGAFF. Full variable domain (outside the CDR3, taken from reference TRBV15 and TRBJ1-1): DAMVIQNPRYQVTQFGKPVTLSCSQTLNHNVMYWYQQKSSQAPKLLFHYYDKDFNNEADTPDNFQSRRPNTSFCFLDIRSPGLGDTAMYLCATSREQGAPHGAFFGQGTRLTVV.

The chain employs TRBV6-5 and TRBJ1-2; 10 nucleotides match TRBD1. Looked up from germline, CDR1 is MNHEY and CDR2 is SVGAGI. After removal of 4 bases from V and 2 bases from J, the junction contained 4 bases not matched to a gene. This CDR3 spans 15 amino acids. The CDR3 sequence is CASSWGQGPNYGYTF. DNA of the CDR3: TGTGCCAGCAGTTGGGGACAGGGGCCAAACTATGGCTACACCTTC.

The chain uses TRBV7-3 and TRBJ2-1; perhaps TRBD1 as D (5 bases). Trimming stripped 5 bases from V and 6 bases from J, with 17 bases between. The germline gives CDR1 SGHTA, CDR2 FQGTGA. The CDR3 loop spans 15 amino acids. CDR3 bases: TGTGCCAGCAGCCATAGTCTCTACCAGGGCAATGAGCAGTTCTTC. Amino acids: CASSHSLYQGNEQFF.

The V gene is TRBV6-5, the J gene TRBJ2-7, with 8 bases that match TRBD2. The germline CDR1 and CDR2 sequences are MNHEY and SVGAGI. Unmatched junction bases numbered 6, after V lost 6 bases and J lost 5 bases. The CDR3 runs 13 residues. The CDR3 DNA reads TGTGCCAGCAGCATAGCGGGGAGGGACGAGCAGTACTTC. Its translation: CASSIAGRDEQYF.

The chain combines TRBV5-7 with TRBJ2-1, with a weak D call TRBD2 (6 bases). TRBV5-7 carries the ORF label, with uncertain function. Trimming cost V 2 bases and J 2 bases, with 17 bases left between them. This CDR3 has 17 residues. In DNA, the CDR3 is TGTGCCAGCAGCTTTTATGCTTTAGCGGCCACCTACAATGAGCAGTTCTTC. Protein sequence: CASSFYALAATYNEQFF.